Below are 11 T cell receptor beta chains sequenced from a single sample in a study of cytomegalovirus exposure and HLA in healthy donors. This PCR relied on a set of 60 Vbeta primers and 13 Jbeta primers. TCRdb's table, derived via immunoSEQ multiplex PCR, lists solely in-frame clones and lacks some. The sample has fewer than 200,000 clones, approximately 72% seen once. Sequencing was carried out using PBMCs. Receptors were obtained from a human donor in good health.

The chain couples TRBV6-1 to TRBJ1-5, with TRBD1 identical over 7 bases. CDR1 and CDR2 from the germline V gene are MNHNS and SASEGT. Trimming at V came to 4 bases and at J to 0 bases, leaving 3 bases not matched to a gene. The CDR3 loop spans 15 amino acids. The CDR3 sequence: CASSATGDSNQPQHF. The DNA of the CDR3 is TGTGCCAGCAGTGCTACAGGGGATAGCAATCAGCCCCAGCATTTT.

The DNA of the CDR3 is TGTGCCAGCAGCACAGGCCAGGGTAATAGTTGGGAGCAGTACTTC. This encodes CASSTGQGNSWEQYF. The chain combines TRBV7-8 with TRBJ2-7; D possibly corresponds to TRBD1 (5 bases). V dropped 5 bases and J dropped 7 bases, with 21 bases sitting between them. The length of the CDR3 is 15 residues. Looked up from germline, CDR1 is SGHVS and CDR2 is FQNEAQ.

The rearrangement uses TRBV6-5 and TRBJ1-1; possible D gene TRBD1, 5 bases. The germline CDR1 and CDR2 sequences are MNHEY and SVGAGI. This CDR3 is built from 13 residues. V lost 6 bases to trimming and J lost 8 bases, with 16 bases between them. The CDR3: CASSLDTGTEAFF. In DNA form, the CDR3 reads TGTGCCAGCAGCCTTGACACAGGAACGGAAGCTTTCTTT.

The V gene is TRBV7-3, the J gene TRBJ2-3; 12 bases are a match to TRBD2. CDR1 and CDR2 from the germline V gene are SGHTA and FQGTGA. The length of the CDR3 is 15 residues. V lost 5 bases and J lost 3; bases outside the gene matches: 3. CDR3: CASSGTSGGTDTQYF. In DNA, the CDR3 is TGTGCCAGCAGCGGTACTAGCGGGGGGACAGATACGCAGTATTTT.

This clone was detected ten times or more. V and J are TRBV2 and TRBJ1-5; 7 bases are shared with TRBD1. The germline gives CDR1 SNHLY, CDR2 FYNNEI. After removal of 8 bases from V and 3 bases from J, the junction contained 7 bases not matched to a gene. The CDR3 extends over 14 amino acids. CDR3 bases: TGTGCCAGCGGGGACAGCCTAACCAATCAGCCCCAGCATTTT. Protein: CASGDSLTNQPQHF.

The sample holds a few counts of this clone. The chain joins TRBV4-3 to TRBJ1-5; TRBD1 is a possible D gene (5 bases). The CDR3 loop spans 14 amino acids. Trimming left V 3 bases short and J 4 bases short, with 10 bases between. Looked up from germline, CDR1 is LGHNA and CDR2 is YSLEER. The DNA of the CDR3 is TGCGCCAGCAGCCACGACAGCTCTAATCAGCCCCAGCATTTT. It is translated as CASSHDSSNQPQHF.

CDR3 bases: TGTGCCAGCAGCTCAGGGCCTGCGACTAATGAAAAACTGTTTTTT. It is translated as CASSSGPATNEKLFF. This chain uses TRBV7-9 with TRBJ1-4, with a possible D match to TRBD1 (5 bases). The CDR3 is made up of 15 amino acids. Germline V gene lookup returns CDR1 SEHNR and CDR2 FQNEAQ (reference sequence). V shed 4 bases and J shed 2 bases, with 11 bases lying between them. Looking up the rest from reference TRBV7-9 and TRBJ1-4 gives the full variable domain: DTGVSQNPRHKITKRGQNVTFRCDPISEHNRLYWYRQTLGQGPEFLTYFQNEAQLEKSRLLSDRFSAERPKGSFSTLEIQRTEQGDSAMYLCASSSGPATNEKLFFGSGTQLSVL.

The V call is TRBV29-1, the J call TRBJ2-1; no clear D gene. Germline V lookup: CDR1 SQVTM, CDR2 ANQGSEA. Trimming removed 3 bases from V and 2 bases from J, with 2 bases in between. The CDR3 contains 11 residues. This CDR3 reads CSVDAYNEQFF. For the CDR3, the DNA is TGCAGCGTTGACGCCTACAATGAGCAGTTCTTC.

The CDR3 DNA sequence: TGTGCCAGCAGTGTCTCTAGCGGGGGGAACAATGAGCAGTTCTTC. Translation gives CASSVSSGGNNEQFF. The V gene is TRBV2, the J gene TRBJ2-7, with 11 positions matching TRBD2. The DNA end favors TRBJ2-1, so the J call may be wrong. The CDR3 runs 15 residues. The V gene's germline CDR1 is SNHLY and CDR2 FYNNEI.

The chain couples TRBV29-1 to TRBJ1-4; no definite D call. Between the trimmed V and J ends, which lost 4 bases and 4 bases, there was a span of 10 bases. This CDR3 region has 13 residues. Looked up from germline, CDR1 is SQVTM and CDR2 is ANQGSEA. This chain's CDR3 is CSVGETLNEKLFF. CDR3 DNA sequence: TGCAGCGTTGGGGAGACCCTTAATGAAAAACTGTTTTTT.

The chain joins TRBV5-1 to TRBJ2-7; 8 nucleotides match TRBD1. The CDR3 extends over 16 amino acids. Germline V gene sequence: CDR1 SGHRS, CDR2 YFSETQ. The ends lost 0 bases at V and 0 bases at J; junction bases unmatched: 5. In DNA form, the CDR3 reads TGCGCCAGCAGCTTGGTGGGACAGGCCATCTCCTACGAGCAGTACTTC. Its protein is CASSLVGQAISYEQYF.